The rows below give T cell receptor beta chains drawn from one sample of a study of blood T cell repertoires in COVID-19. TCRdb's table, derived via immunoSEQ multiplex PCR, lists solely in-frame clones and lacks some. Of under 250,000 clones listed, just under 90% are singletons. Sequenced sample: PBMCs or T cells enriched from blood (not recorded which). The origin of the receptors is a woman younger than 45 with acute COVID-19. Both conserved end residues are part of each CDR3. D genes are given only for firm matches. Clone size is shown for a subset of rows, as once, few, many or a class of expanded clone.

j_call clone_size d_call v_call cdr3_aa cdr3_nt
TRBJ1-2 - - TRBV28 CAYKGQGLYGYTF TGTGCTTACAAAGGGCAGGGCCTCTATGGCTACACCTTC
TRBJ2-1 - TRBD1 TRBV18 CASLLGTGYNEQFF TGTGCCAGCCTTCTAGGGACAGGGTACAATGAGCAGTTCTTC
TRBJ1-2 - - TRBV29-1 CSVVGDGTNYGYTF TGCAGCGTTGTGGGCGACGGAACTAACTATGGCTACACCTTC
TRBJ2-3 once - TRBV7-2 CASRFAGDGTQYF TGTGCCAGCAGATTCGCAGGCGACGGTACGCAGTATTTT
TRBJ1-1 - TRBD1 TRBV30 CAWKDRGNTEAFF TGTGCCTGGAAAGACAGGGGTAACACTGAAGCTTTCTTT
TRBJ2-5 - - TRBV9 CASSAYSGGQETQYF TGTGCCAGCAGCGCCTACAGTGGTGGCCAAGAGACCCAGTACTTC
TRBJ1-6 - - TRBV3-1/TRBV3-2 CASSLGTTPTPLHF TGTGCCAGCAGCCTTGGGACAACCCCGACACCCCTCCACTTT
TRBJ1-2 - - TRBV27 CASSFVGSVVNYGYTF TGTGCCAGCAGTTTTGTGGGCAGTGTGGTTAACTATGGCTACACCTTC
TRBJ1-3 - TRBD1 TRBV7-2 CASSLVGTGVTSGNTIYF TGTGCCAGCAGCTTAGTTGGGACAGGGGTTACCTCTGGAAACACCATATATTTT
TRBJ1-5 few TRBD1 TRBV10-3 CAISTGGSNQPQHF TGTGCCATCAGTACAGGGGGTAGCAATCAGCCCCAGCATTTT
TRBJ1-6 - TRBD1 TRBV30 CAWSRMTGGLLSSYNSPLHF TGTGCCTGGAGTCGTATGACAGGGGGGTTGCTGAGCTCCTATAATTCACCCCTCCACTTT
TRBJ2-2 - - TRBV24-1 CATKAGTGELFF TGTGCCACCAAGGCGGGGACCGGGGAGCTGTTTTTT
TRBJ2-3 - TRBD2 TRBV5-1 CASSAGGNTDTQYF TGCGCCAGCAGTGCGGGGGGGAACACAGATACGCAGTATTTT
TRBJ1-1 - - TRBV3-1/TRBV3-2 CASSLRGAEAFF TGTGCCAGCAGCCTACGGGGGGCAGAAGCTTTCTTT
TRBJ1-2 - - TRBV5-1 CASSGETAYSSYGYTF TGCGCCAGCAGCGGGGAGACGGCCTATTCTTCGTATGGCTACACCTTC
TRBJ2-1 - - TRBV19 CASSIIPVYNEQFF TGTGCCAGTAGTATAATTCCAGTCTACAATGAGCAGTTCTTC
TRBJ1-1 - - TRBV6-5 CASSWGQATEAFF TGTGCCAGCAGTTGGGGGCAGGCCACTGAAGCTTTCTTT
TRBJ2-2 - - TRBV10-2 CASSPGLSLTGPNTGELFF TGCGCCAGCAGTCCCGGGCTTTCGCTGACAGGACCTAACACCGGGGAGCTGTTTTTT
TRBJ2-1 - TRBD2 TRBV5-1 CASSLSGGWNEQFF TGCGCCAGCAGCTTGAGCGGGGGGTGGAATGAGCAGTTCTTC
TRBJ2-3 - TRBD1 TRBV15 CATSTGAQFPDTQYF TGTGCCACCAGTACAGGGGCCCAGTTTCCAGATACGCAGTATTTT
TRBJ1-1 few TRBD1 TRBV18 CASSPTLLPGGTEAFF TGTGCCAGCTCACCAACTCTCCTGCCAGGGGGCACTGAAGCTTTCTTT
TRBJ1-3 - TRBD1 TRBV2 CASNSGGFGNTIYF TGTGCCAGCAACTCAGGGGGTTTCGGAAACACCATATATTTT
TRBJ2-7 - TRBD1 TRBV6-1 CASSEFRQGARGAYEQYF TGTGCCAGCAGTGAATTTCGACAGGGGGCGAGAGGCGCCTACGAGCAGTACTTC
TRBJ1-1 - TRBD1 TRBV4-2 CASSRGQGMNTEAFF TGTGCCAGCAGCCGCGGACAGGGGATGAACACTGAAGCTTTCTTT
TRBJ2-6 - TRBD1 TRBV3-1/TRBV3-2 CASSQDRPPPGQGCSGANVLTF TGTGCCAGCAGCCAAGACCGGCCCCCTCCGGGACAGGGCTGCTCTGGGGCCAACGTCCTGACTTTC
TRBJ1-5 - TRBD1 TRBV6-5 CASRGTGVSNQPQHF TGTGCCAGCAGAGGGACAGGGGTTAGCAATCAGCCCCAGCATTTT
TRBJ1-6 - TRBD1 TRBV7-8 CASSPLTGGQSPLHF TGTGCCAGCAGCCCCCTAACAGGGGGCCAGTCACCCCTCCACTTT
TRBJ1-1 - - TRBV15 CATSRRGSFAFF TGTGCCACCAGCAGGCGAGGGTCGTTCGCTTTCTTT
TRBJ2-7 - - TRBV18 CASSPGLIFASYEQYF TGTGCCAGCTCACCGGGCCTAATATTTGCCTCCTACGAGCAGTACTTC
TRBJ2-7 - TRBD1 TRBV19 CASGGQGVYEQYF TGTGCCAGCGGCGGACAGGGGGTATACGAGCAGTACTTC
TRBJ1-4 - - TRBV18 CASSFAGESLEKLFF TGTGCCAGCTCCTTTGCAGGGGAAAGTCTTGAAAAACTGTTTTTT
TRBJ1-3 - - TRBV5-4 CASSLAGRENTIYF TGTGCCAGCAGCTTGGCGGGGAGGGAAAACACCATATATTTT
TRBJ1-6 - TRBD1 TRBV28 CASSFGQGRRPLHF TGTGCCAGCAGTTTCGGACAGGGTCGGAGACCCCTCCACTTT
TRBJ2-5 - - TRBV4-1 CASSQGWGETQYF TGCGCCAGCAGCCAAGGTTGGGGCGAGACCCAGTACTTC
TRBJ2-2 - TRBD1 TRBV6-2/TRBV6-3 CASSYFPIGTGGRTGELFF TGTGCCAGCAGTTACTTCCCGATCGGGACAGGGGGCAGAACCGGGGAGCTGTTTTTT
TRBJ1-2 - - TRBV7-8 CASSYSPGTLGYTF TGTGCCAGCAGCTACAGTCCTGGGACACTCGGCTACACCTTC
TRBJ1-5 - - TRBV20-1 CSAGDSRQPQHF TGCAGTGCTGGTGACAGTCGCCAGCCCCAGCATTTT
TRBJ1-3 - - TRBV4-1 CASSSPTTGQGNTIYF TGCGCCAGCAGCTCCCCCACCACAGGGCAAGGAAACACCATATATTTT